The 12 T cell receptor beta chains reported below all come from one sample, sequenced in a study of blood T cell repertoires in COVID-19. Produced via immunoSEQ multiplex PCR; TCRdb's table is partial and in-frame only. The sample yields roughly 250,000 clones, around 82% seen once. Material for sequencing was peripheral blood. All receptors come from a woman of 80 years or more with active or convalescent COVID-19.

This clone showed up just a few times. The V call is TRBV28, the J call TRBJ1-2; tentative D call: TRBD1 (5 bases). V was shortened by 6 bases and J by 6 bases, with 8 bases between the two germline ends. The germline V gene has CDR1 MDHEN and CDR2 SYDVKM. This CDR3 region has 11 residues. The CDR3, as DNA: TGTGCCAGCAGAACAGGTGATGGCTACACCTTC. The encoded protein is CASRTGDGYTF.

The chain has TRBV5-4 and TRBJ2-1; D not certain. This CDR3 comprises 14 residues. V was trimmed by 0 bases and J by 5 bases, leaving 9 bases between them. Germline lookup yields CDR1 SGHNT and CDR2 YYREEE (reference sequence). CDR3 loop: CASSLVGVNNEQFF. Here the CDR3 DNA reads TGTGCCAGCAGCTTGGTGGGCGTCAACAATGAGCAGTTCTTC.

This chain links TRBV28 with TRBJ1-6, with D uncertain. This CDR3 is 13 amino acids long. V lost 2 bases, J lost 7 bases, and 6 bases lay in between. Germline-derived CDR1 and CDR2 are MDHEN and SYDVKM. The CDR3 nucleotides are TGTGCCAGCAGTTTACTTCCCAATTCACCCCTCCACTTT. The encoded protein is CASSLLPNSPLHF.

CDR3 sequence: CASRKLGYGQQETQYF. CDR3 coding DNA: TGTGCCAGCAGAAAACTGGGATACGGACAGCAAGAGACCCAGTACTTC. This rearrangement joins TRBV2 to TRBJ2-5; D might be TRBD1 (6 bases). Germline CDR1 is SNHLY and CDR2 is FYNNEI. V was clipped by 6 bases and J by 2 bases, with 19 bases between them. This CDR3 has 16 residues.

The J gene is TRBJ1-1, the V gene TRBV27; 7 bases fit TRBD1. After removal of 5 bases from V and 0 bases from J, the junction contained 6 bases not matched to a gene. The V gene's germline CDR1 is MNHEY and CDR2 SMNVEV (reference sequence). This CDR3 is built from 15 residues. The CDR3 DNA sequence: TGTGCCAGCAGTCGAGAAACAGGGGTGAACACTGAAGCTTTCTTT. It is translated as CASSRETGVNTEAFF.

This clone was seen once. This chain joins TRBV29-1 and TRBJ2-3, with D maybe TRBD2 (6 bases). The CDR3 has 11 amino acids. V was shortened by 6 bases and J by 9 bases, with 13 bases between the two germline ends. Per the germline V gene, CDR1 is SQVTM and CDR2 is ANQGSEA. The CDR3 spells CSVSAAGTQYF. CDR3 DNA sequence: TGCAGCGTATCCGCGGCGGGAACGCAGTATTTT.

The V call is TRBV6-1, the J call TRBJ2-7; D may be TRBD1 (6 bases). CDR3 length: 14 amino acids. Deletions cut 2 bases from V and 9 bases from J, with 17 bases between. Germline CDR1 MNHNS, CDR2 SASEGT. The CDR3 spells CASSEMGTIEGQYF. The CDR3 nucleotides read TGTGCCAGCAGTGAAATGGGGACAATAGAGGGGCAGTACTTC.

The rearrangement links TRBV5-6 to TRBJ1-3; D remains unclear. Trimming shortened V by 0 bases and J by 4 bases, and 14 bases separated the two germline ends. CDR1 SGHDT and CDR2 YYEEEE come from the germline V gene. CDR3 length equals 16 residues. The CDR3 reads CASSLDPGILGNTIYF. CDR3 nucleotide sequence: TGTGCCAGCAGCTTGGATCCAGGCATTTTAGGAAACACCATATATTTT.

The count of this clone is one. The chain has TRBV12-3 or TRBV12-4 and TRBJ1-2; D gene ambiguous. V gave up 6 bases and J gave up 7 bases, with 15 bases separating them. This CDR3 region has 13 residues. CDR3 nucleotides: TGTGCCAGCAGCCCAATGGGGAGGGCTGGCTACACCTTC. Translation gives CASSPMGRAGYTF.

Here the CDR3 DNA reads TGCGCCAGCAGCTTGGTACAAAGCCGGGCGGGAGAGACCCAGTACTTC. Protein: CASSLVQSRAGETQYF. The chain combines TRBV5-1 with TRBJ2-5, with D possibly being TRBD2 (5 bases). Germline V gene sequence: CDR1 SGHRS, CDR2 YFSETQ. The CDR3 runs to 16 residues. The germline V and J ends were trimmed by 0 bases and 4 bases, with 16 bases remaining between them.

The V call is TRBV18, the J call TRBJ2-7; TRBD2 is a possible D gene (6 bases). This CDR3 region has 16 residues. Trimming shortened V by 3 bases and J by 4 bases, and 19 bases separated the two germline ends. In germline, CDR1 is KGHSH, CDR2 LQKENI. The CDR3 spells CASSPKRVLERYEQYF. The CDR3 DNA reads as TGTGCCAGCTCACCGAAGCGGGTACTAGAGCGGTACGAGCAGTACTTC.

This clone came up a few times. The chain carries TRBV10-3 and TRBJ1-3; no clear D gene. This CDR3 region has 17 residues. Germline V CDR1 and CDR2: ENHRY, SYGVKD. Trimming pared 2 bases from V and 0 bases from J, leaving 14 bases between. This chain's CDR3 is CAISEVPSESSGNTIYF. The CDR3 nucleotides are TGTGCCATCAGTGAGGTCCCGAGTGAAAGCTCTGGAAACACCATATATTTT.